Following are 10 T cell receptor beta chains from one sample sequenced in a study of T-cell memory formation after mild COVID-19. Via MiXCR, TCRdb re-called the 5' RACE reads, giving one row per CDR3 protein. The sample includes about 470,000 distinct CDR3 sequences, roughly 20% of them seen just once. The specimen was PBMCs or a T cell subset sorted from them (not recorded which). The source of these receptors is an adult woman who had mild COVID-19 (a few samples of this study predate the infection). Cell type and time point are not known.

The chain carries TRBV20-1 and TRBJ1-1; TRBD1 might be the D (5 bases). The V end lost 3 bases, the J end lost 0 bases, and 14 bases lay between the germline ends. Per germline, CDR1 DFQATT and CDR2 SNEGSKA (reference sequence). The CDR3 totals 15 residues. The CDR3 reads CSARKKTEMNTEAFF. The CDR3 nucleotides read TGCAGTGCTAGGAAAAAGACAGAGATGAACACTGAAGCTTTCTTT.

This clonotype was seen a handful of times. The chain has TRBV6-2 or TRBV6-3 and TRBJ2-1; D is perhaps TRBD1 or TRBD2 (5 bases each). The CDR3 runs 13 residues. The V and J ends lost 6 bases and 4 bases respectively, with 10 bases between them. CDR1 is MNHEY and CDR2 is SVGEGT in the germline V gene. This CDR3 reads CASSWDLYNEQFF. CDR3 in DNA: TGTGCCAGCAGCTGGGACCTTTACAATGAGCAGTTCTTC.

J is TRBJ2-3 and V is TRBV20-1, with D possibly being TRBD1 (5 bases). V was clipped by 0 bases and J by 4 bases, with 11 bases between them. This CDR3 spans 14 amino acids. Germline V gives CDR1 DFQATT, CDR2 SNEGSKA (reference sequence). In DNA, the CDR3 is TGCAGTGCTAGAGATGGAAGGGGCCCAGATACGCAGTATTTT. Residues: CSARDGRGPDTQYF.

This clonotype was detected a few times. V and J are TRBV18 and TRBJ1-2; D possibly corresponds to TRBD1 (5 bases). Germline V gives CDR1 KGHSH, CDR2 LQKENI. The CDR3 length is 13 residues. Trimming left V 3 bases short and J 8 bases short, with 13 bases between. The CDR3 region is CASSPGTAQGYTF. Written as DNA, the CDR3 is TGTGCCAGCTCACCCGGGACCGCACAGGGCTACACCTTC.

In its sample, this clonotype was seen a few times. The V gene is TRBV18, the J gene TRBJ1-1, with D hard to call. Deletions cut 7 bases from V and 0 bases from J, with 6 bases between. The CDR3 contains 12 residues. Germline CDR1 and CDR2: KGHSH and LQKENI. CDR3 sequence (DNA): TGTGCCAGCTATGGGGTGAACACTGAAGCTTTCTTT. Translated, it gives CASYGVNTEAFF.

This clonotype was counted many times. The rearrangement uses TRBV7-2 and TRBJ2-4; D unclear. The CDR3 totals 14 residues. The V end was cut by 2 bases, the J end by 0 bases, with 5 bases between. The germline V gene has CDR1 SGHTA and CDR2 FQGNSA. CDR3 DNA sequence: TGTGCCAGCAGCTTATCAGTAGCCAAAAACATTCAGTACTTC. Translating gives CASSLSVAKNIQYF. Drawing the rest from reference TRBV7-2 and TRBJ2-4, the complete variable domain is GAGVSQSPSNKVTEKGKDVELRCDPISGHTALYWYRQSLGQGLEFLIYFQGNSAPDKSGLPSDRFSAERTGGSVSTLTIQRTQQEDSAVYLCASSLSVAKNIQYFGAGTRLSVL.

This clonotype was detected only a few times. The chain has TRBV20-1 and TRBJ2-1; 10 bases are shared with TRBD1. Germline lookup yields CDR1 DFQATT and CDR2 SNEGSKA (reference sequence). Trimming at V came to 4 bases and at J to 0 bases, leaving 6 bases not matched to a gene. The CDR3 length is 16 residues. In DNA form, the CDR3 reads TGCAGTGCTACGGGGACAGGGGTTTTCTCCTACAATGAGCAGTTCTTC. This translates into CSATGTGVFSYNEQFF.

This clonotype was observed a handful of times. CDR3 sequence reads: CASSYSNLAGAFYEQYF. The CDR3 DNA reads TGTGCCAGCAGTTACTCGAATCTAGCGGGAGCATTTTACGAGCAGTACTTC. The chain has TRBV6-2 or TRBV6-3 and TRBJ2-7, with 10 nucleotides matching TRBD2. This CDR3 has 17 amino acids. Trimming at V came to 0 bases and at J to 4 bases, leaving 9 bases not matched to a gene. Looked up from germline, CDR1 is MNHEY and CDR2 is SVGEGT.

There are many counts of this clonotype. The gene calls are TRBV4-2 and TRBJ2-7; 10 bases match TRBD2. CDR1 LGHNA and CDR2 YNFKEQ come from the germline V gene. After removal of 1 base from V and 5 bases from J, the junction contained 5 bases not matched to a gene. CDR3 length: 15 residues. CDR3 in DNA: TGTGCCAGCAGCCAAGTAAGCGGGGGGGCGGACGAGCAGTACTTC. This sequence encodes CASSQVSGGADEQYF.

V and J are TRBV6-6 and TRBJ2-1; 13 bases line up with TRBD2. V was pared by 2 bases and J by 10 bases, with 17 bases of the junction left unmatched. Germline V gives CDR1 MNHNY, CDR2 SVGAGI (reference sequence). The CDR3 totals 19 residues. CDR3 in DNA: TGTGCCAGCAGTTACCGCCGTGGACTAGCGGGAGCCACTAGCTCGGAGCAGTTCTTC. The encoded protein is CASSYRRGLAGATSSEQFF.